One and the same sample provided the 10 T cell receptor beta chains below, sequenced in a study of shared clonotypes between healthy human individuals. Repertoires were generated with immunoSEQ multiplex PCR, while TCRdb's copy carries only in-frame clones and drops some. The sample lists roughly 700,000 clones; roughly 87% were seen once. Material for sequencing was memory CD8+ T cells from PBMCs. Subset reported: CD45RO+ cells pooled with CCR7-negative TemRA cells. The receptors shown here come from a man younger than 35 in good health. Some clones in this sample may be carry-over from other donors' samples.

The chain employs TRBV7-9 and TRBJ2-5, with a possible D match to TRBD2 (6 bases). This CDR3 has 14 amino acids. The germline V and J ends were trimmed by 0 bases and 6 bases, with 11 bases remaining between them. Germline CDR1 and CDR2: SEHNR and FQNEAQ (reference sequence). CDR3 loop: CASSLAGGMKTQYF. The CDR3 nucleotides are TGTGCCAGCAGCTTAGCGGGAGGTATGAAGACCCAGTACTTC.

The chain recombines TRBV7-8 with TRBJ2-7; TRBD2 agrees at 12 bases. Germline CDR1 reads SGHVS; CDR2 reads FQNEAQ. Germline trimming cut 1 base from V and 6 bases from J; bases unmatched to any gene: 7. The CDR3 contains 16 residues. The CDR3 bases are TGTGCCAGCAGCTTAGGGTTGACTAGCGGGAGTTTCGAGCAGTACTTC. This gives the protein CASSLGLTSGSFEQYF.

CDR3 amino acids: CASTAGTGNYGYTF. The CDR3 DNA is TGTGCCAGCACCGCCGGGACAGGAAACTATGGCTACACCTTC. V gene TRBV7-9 combines with J gene TRBJ1-2, with TRBD1 matching over 8 bases. The germline V gene has CDR1 SEHNR and CDR2 FQNEAQ (reference sequence). The junction had 6 bases not matched to a gene; V was cut back by 7 bases and J by 2 bases. The CDR3 is made up of 14 amino acids.

In DNA form, the CDR3 reads TGTGCCTGGAACCCCAGGGTTCCCCGAGAAGCTTTCTTT. It encodes CAWNPRVPREAFF. This chain uses TRBV30 with TRBJ1-1; possibly TRBD1 for D (5 bases). CDR3 size: 13 residues. The germline CDR1 and CDR2 sequences are GTSNPN and SVGIG (reference sequence). V dropped 4 bases and J dropped 8 bases, with 17 bases sitting between them.

The V and J genes are TRBV6-1 and TRBJ2-2, with a weak D call TRBD1 (5 bases). The CDR3 length is 14 residues. The ends were cut back, 1 base at V and 4 bases at J, with 7 bases in the middle. CDR1 and CDR2 (germline): MNHNS, SASEGT. As DNA, the CDR3 is TGTGCCAGCAGTGAAGGGACAACCACCGGGGAGCTGTTTTTT. This gives the protein CASSEGTTTGELFF.

The V call is TRBV7-9, the J call TRBJ1-1; D is unclear. The length of the CDR3 is 15 residues. The V and J ends lost 6 bases and 0 bases respectively, with 14 bases between them. CDR1 is SEHNR, CDR2 FQNEAQ, per germline (reference sequence). The CDR3: CASSPPVQMNTEAFF. The CDR3 DNA reads TGTGCCAGCAGTCCCCCGGTCCAGATGAACACTGAAGCTTTCTTT.

The V call is TRBV4-1, the J call TRBJ2-7; D is tentatively TRBD1 or TRBD2 (6 bases each). Deletions cut 1 base from V and 3 bases from J, with 16 bases between. The CDR3 has 16 residues. In germline, CDR1 is MGHRA, CDR2 YSYEKL. CDR3 nucleotide sequence: TGCGCCAGCAGCCAAGGGTTTAAAGGGGGGATCTACGAGCAGTACTTC. Protein product: CASSQGFKGGIYEQYF.

This chain links TRBV2 with TRBJ2-1; 9 bases map to TRBD2. Per the germline V gene, CDR1 is SNHLY and CDR2 is FYNNEI. The CDR3 length is 14 residues. V dropped 7 bases and J dropped 2; count of bases not matched to a gene: 3. The DNA of the CDR3 is TGTGCCAGCATCGAGCGGGGGGCCTACAATGAGCAGTTCTTC. Translation: CASIERGAYNEQFF. Drawing the rest from reference TRBV2 and TRBJ2-1, the complete variable domain is EPEVTQTPSHQVTQMGQEVILRCVPISNHLYFYWYRQILGQKVEFLVSFYNNEISEKSEIFDDQFSVERPDGSNFTLKIRSTKLEDSAMYFCASIERGAYNEQFFGPGTRLTVL.

The chain carries TRBV7-8 and TRBJ2-7; TRBD2 matches at 8 bases. Per the germline V gene, CDR1 is SGHVS and CDR2 is FQNEAQ. The CDR3 is 18 amino acids. V dropped 1 base and J dropped 2; count of bases not matched to a gene: 13. The CDR3 region is CASSLDVGSGSPPYEQYF. The CDR3 bases are TGTGCCAGCAGCTTAGATGTGGGGAGCGGGAGTCCCCCCTACGAGCAGTACTTC.

This rearrangement joins TRBV11-2 to TRBJ1-2; no clear D. The CDR3 totals 13 residues. Trimming cost V 5 bases and J 7 bases, with 14 bases left between them. The germline V gene encodes CDR1 SGHAT and CDR2 FQNNGV. CDR3 sequence (DNA): TGTGCCAGCAGCCCCTACGGGGAATTTGGCTACACCTTC. Amino acid sequence: CASSPYGEFGYTF. Together with reference TRBV11-2 and TRBJ1-2, the CDR3 gives the full variable domain: EAGVAQSPRYKIIEKRQSVAFWCNPISGHATLYWYQQILGQGPKLLIQFQNNGVVDDSQLPKDRFSAERLKGVDSTLKIQPAKLEDSAVYLCASSPYGEFGYTFGSGTRLTVV.